Listed here is a single T cell receptor (beta chain). The source of the sample is a study of blood T cell repertoires in COVID-19. The overall study: Acute and convalescent COVID-19 samples came from the United States, Italy and Spain. PBMCs, B-cell-depleted T cells, or T cells provided the cDNA or gDNA that made up the material.

The CDR3 sequence is 13 residues long. Germline V gene lookup returns CDR1 MGHDK and CDR2 SYGVNS. V trimming: 6 bases; J trimming: 6 bases; junction bases outside the gene matches: 6. Original methodology: Reference gene primer amplification gave nucleated cell count estimates. Clones were sequenced by immunoSEQ multiplex PCR, and TCRdb holds only the in-frame ones, with some missing. Clonal size and the V and J genes are those of that table, whereas D and trimming came from the DNA. The sample yields roughly 70,000 clones, 82% seen once. The sequencing input was peripheral blood. The chain uses TRBV25-1 and TRBJ1-1, with 8 bases matching TRBD1. The clonotype was recovered from a woman in her sixties or seventies with acute or convalescent COVID-19. DNA of the CDR3: TGTGCCAGCAGACGGGACAGGACACCTGAAGCTTTCTTT. It encodes CASRRDRTPEAFF.